This TCR beta chain was captured by sequencing in a study of cytotoxic CD8 clonotypes in ibrutinib-treated CLL. Findings and limits, study-wide: Baseline clonality exceeded age-matched healthy donors and tracked circulating CD8+ T-cell counts.

Assay used: immunoSEQ multiplex PCR; TCRdb lists only in-frame clones, some missing. The data hold around 250,000 clones, with 70% observed a single time. Concerning this clone itself: Its antigen is as yet unknown.

The trim removed 1 base at V and 5 bases at J, leaving 8 bases unmatched. CDR3 size: 15 residues. CDR1 LNHNV and CDR2 YYDKDF come from the germline V gene (reference sequence). The origin of this receptor is a human donor with chronic lymphocytic leukemia. V and J are TRBV15 and TRBJ2-7; TRBD1 matches 7 bases. Sequenced material: PBMCs, taken after 24 months of ibrutinib treatment. The CDR3 DNA follows: TGTGCCACCAGCAGAGGCAGGGGGTCAACCCACGAGCAGTACTTC. It codes for CATSRGRGSTHEQYF.